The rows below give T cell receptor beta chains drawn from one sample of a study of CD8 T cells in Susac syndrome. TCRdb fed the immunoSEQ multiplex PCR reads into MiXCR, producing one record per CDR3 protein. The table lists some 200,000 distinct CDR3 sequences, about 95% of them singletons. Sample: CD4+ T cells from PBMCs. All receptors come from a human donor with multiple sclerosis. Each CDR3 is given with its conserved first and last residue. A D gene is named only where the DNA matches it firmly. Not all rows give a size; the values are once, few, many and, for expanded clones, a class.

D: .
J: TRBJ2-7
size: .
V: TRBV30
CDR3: CAWSVLANEQYF
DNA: TGTGCCTGGAGTGTACTGGCGAACGAGCAGTACTTC

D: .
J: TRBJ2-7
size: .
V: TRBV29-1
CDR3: CSVGTSMEQYF
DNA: TGCAGCGTGGGGACATCCATGGAGCAGTACTTC

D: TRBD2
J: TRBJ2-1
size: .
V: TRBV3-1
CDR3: CASSQAAGGIYNEQFF
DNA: TGTGCCAGCAGCCAAGCAGCGGGGGGGATCTACAATGAGCAGTTCTTC

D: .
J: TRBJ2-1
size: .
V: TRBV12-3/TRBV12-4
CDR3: CASSKRSSGNEQFF
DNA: TGTGCCAGCAGCAAGAGGTCCTCAGGCAATGAGCAGTTCTTC

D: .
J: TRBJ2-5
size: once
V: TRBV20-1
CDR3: CSASGSKETQYF
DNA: TGCAGTGCTAGCGGCAGCAAAGAGACCCAGTACTTC

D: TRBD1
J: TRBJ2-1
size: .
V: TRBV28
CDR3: CASSDRVQQFF
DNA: TGTGCCAGCAGTGACAGGGTGCAGCAGTTCTTC

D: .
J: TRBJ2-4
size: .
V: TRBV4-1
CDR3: CASSQWGGRTKNIQYF
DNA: TGCGCCAGCAGCCAATGGGGGGGGCGAACCAAAAACATTCAGTACTTC

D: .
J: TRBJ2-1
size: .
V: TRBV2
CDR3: CASSLQGGNEQFF
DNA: TGTGCCAGCAGTCTACAGGGAGGAAATGAGCAGTTCTTC

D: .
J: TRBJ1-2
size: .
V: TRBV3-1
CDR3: CASSVFGLYGYTF
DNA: TGTGCCAGCAGCGTTTTCGGTCTCTATGGCTACACCTTC

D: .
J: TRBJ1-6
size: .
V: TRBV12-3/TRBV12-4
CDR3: CASSLRPDSPLHF
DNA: TGTGCCAGCAGCCTCCGACCGGATTCACCCCTCCACTTT

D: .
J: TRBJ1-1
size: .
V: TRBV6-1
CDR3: CASSEPGRYTEAFF
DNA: TGTGCCAGCAGTGAACCGGGGAGGTACACTGAAGCTTTCTTT

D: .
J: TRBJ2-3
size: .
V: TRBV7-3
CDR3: CASSLGEGDTQYF
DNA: TGTGCCAGCAGCTTGGGAGAGGGAGATACGCAGTATTTT

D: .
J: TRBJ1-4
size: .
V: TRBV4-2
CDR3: CASSQGGTNEKLFF
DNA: TGTGCCAGCAGCCAAGGGGGAACTAATGAAAAACTGTTTTTT

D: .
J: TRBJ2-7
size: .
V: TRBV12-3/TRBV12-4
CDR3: CASSPREEQYF
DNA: TGTGCCAGCAGTCCTCGGGAGGAGCAGTACTTC

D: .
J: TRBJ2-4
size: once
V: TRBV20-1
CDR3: CSASTSPQAKNIQYF
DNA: TGCAGTGCTAGCACTAGCCCACAAGCCAAAAACATTCAGTACTTC

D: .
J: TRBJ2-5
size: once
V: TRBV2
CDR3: CASSDGGVGMSETQYF
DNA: TGTGCCAGCAGTGATGGAGGGGTTGGGATGTCAGAGACCCAGTACTTC